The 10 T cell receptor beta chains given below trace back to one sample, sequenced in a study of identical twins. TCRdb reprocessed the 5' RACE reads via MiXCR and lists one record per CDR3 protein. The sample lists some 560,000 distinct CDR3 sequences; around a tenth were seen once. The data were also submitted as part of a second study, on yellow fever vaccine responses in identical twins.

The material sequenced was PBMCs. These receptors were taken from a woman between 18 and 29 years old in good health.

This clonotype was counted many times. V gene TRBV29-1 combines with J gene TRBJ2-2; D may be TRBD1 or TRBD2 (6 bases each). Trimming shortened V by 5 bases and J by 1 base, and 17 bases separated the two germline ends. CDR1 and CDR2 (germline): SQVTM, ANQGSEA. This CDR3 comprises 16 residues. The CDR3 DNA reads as TGCAGCGTTCCCTTGCCGGGGGCATTGAACACCGGGGAGCTGTTTTTT. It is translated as CSVPLPGALNTGELFF.

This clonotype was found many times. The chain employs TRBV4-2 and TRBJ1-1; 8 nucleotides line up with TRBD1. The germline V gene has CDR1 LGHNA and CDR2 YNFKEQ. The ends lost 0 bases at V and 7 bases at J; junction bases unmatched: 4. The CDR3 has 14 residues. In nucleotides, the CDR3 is TGTGCCAGCAGCCAAGATGGACAGGGCGTTGAAGCTTTCTTT. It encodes CASSQDGQGVEAFF.

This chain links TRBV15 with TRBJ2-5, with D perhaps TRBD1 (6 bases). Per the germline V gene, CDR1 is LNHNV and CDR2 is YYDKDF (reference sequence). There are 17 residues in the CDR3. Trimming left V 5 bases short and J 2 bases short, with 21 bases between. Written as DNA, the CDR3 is TGTGCCACCAGCGACCTCGGTGGGTGGGGACAACAAGAGACCCAGTACTTC. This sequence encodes CATSDLGGWGQQETQYF.

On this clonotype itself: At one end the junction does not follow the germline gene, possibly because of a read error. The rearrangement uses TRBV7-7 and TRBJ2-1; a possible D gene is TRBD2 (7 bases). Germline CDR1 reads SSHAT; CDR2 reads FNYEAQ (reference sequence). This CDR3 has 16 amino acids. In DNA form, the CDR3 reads TGTGCTAGCAGCTTAGGGGGGGCAGGGGCCCACAATGAGCAGTTCTTC. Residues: CASSLGGAGAHNEQFF.

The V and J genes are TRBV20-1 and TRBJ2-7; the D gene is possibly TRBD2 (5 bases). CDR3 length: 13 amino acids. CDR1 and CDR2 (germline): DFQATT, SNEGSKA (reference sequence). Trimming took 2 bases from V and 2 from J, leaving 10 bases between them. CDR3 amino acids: CSARPPGAYEQYF. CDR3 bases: TGCAGTGCTAGACCCCCCGGGGCCTACGAGCAGTACTTC.

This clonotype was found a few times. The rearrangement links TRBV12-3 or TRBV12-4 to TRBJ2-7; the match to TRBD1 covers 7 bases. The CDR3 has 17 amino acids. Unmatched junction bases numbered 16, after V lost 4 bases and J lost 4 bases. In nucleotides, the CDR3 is TGTGCCAGCAGTTACCCACCTACAGGGGTCCGTACGTACGAGCAGTACTTC. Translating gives CASSYPPTGVRTYEQYF.

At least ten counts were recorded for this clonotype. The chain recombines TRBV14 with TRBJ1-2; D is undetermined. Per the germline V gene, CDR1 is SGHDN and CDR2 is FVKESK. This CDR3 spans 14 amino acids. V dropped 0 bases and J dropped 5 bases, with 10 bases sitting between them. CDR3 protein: CASSQEFEGYGYTF. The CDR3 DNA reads TGTGCCAGCAGCCAAGAGTTTGAAGGTTATGGCTACACCTTC. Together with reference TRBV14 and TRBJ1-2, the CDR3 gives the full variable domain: EAGVTQFPSHSVIEKGQTVTLRCDPISGHDNLYWYRRVMGKEIKFLLHFVKESKQDESGMPNNRFLAERTGGTYSTLKVQPAELEDSGVYFCASSQEFEGYGYTFGSGTRLTVV.

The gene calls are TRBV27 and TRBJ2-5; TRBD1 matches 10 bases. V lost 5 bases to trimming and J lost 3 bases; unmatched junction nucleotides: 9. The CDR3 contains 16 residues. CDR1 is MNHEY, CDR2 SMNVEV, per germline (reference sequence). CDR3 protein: CASSLRTGGLKETQYF. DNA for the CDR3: TGTGCCAGCAGTCTTAGGACAGGGGGACTTAAAGAGACCCAGTACTTC.

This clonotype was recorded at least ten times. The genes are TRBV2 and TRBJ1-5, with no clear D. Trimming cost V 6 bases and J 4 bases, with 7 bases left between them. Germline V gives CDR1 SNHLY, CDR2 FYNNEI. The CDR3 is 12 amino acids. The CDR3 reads CASSEINQPQHF. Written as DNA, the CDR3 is TGTGCCAGCAGCGAGATTAATCAGCCCCAGCATTTT.

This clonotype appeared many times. CDR3 DNA sequence: TGTGCCATCAGTGATCGGACAGGGGATGAGCAGTTCTTC. Protein product: CAISDRTGDEQFF. The V and J genes are TRBV10-3 and TRBJ2-1; TRBD1 matches 9 bases. With 3 bases clipped from V and 8 bases from J, the junction kept 2 bases outside the gene matches. Germline V lookup: CDR1 ENHRY, CDR2 SYGVKD. CDR3 length: 13 amino acids.